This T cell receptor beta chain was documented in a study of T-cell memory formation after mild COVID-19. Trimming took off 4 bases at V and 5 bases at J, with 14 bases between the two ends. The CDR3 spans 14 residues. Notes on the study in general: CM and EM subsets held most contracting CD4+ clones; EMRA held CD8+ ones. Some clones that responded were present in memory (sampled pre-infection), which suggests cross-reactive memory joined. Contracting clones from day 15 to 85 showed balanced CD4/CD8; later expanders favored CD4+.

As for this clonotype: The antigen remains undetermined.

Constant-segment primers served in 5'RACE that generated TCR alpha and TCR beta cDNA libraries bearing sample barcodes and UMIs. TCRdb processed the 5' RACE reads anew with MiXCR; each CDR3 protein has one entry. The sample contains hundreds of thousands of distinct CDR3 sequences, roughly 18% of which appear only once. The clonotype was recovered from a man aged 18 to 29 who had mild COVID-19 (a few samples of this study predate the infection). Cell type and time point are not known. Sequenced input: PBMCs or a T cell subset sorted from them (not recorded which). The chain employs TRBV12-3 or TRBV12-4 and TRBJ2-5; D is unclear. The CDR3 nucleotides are TGTGCCAGCAGTTCTCCCTGGTCACGTGAGACCCAGTACTTC. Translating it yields CASSSPWSRETQYF.